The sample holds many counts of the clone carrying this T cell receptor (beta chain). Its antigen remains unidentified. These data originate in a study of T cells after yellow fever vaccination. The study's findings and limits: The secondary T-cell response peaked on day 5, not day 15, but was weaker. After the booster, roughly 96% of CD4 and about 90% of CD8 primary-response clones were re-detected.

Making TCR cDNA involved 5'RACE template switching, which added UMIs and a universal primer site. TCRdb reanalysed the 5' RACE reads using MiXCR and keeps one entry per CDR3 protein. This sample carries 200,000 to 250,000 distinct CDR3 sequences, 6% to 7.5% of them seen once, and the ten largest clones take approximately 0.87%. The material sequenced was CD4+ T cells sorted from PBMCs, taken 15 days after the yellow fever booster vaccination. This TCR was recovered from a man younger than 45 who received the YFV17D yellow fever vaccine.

CDR3 residues: CASSQEGQKETQYF. The CDR3 region has the DNA TGTGCCAGCAGCCAAGAAGGACAGAAAGAGACCCAGTACTTC. The chain couples TRBV4-2 to TRBJ2-5; TRBD1 is a possible D gene (6 bases). The CDR3 has 14 amino acids. Germline V gene data show CDR1 as LGHNA and CDR2 as YNFKEQ. The V end lost 0 bases, the J end lost 3 bases, and 8 bases lay between the germline ends.